These 32 T cell receptor beta chains were all obtained from the same sample, sequenced in a study of T cell changes during pregnancy in multiple sclerosis (dated by TCRdb to the late 2010s). The library relied on the immunoSEQ multiplex PCR assay. The source is immuneACCESS, and TCRdb retained only in-frame sequences with V and J called. Part of the clones is not carried over; for the studies checked, unresolved V genes explain less than half of this, and the remainder is unexplained. For this sample the table gives about 36,000 clones, of which approximately 93% were detected only once. Jointly, the top ten make up 0.41% of the sample. Source: CD4+ T cells from peripheral blood mononuclear cells, taken in the first trimester of pregnancy. Receptor source: a female donor with multiple sclerosis, enrolled in a pregnancy study.

The V gene is TRBV28, the J gene TRBJ2-1; no reliable D call. V gave up 8 bases and J gave up 8 bases, with 10 bases separating them. Germline V CDR1 and CDR2: MDHEN, SYDVKM. The CDR3 is 11 amino acids. Written as DNA, the CDR3 is TGTGCCAGCCACTCCGCCTATGAGCAGTTCTTC. Amino acids: CASHSAYEQFF.

The chain uses TRBV5-1 and TRBJ2-1, with 11 nucleotides matching TRBD2. Germline V lookup: CDR1 SGHRS, CDR2 YFSETQ. The CDR3 consists of 15 residues. After removal of 0 bases from V and 8 bases from J, the junction contained 4 bases not matched to a gene. The CDR3 spells CASSLVLAGVDEQFF. The CDR3 bases are TGCGCCAGCAGCTTGGTACTAGCGGGGGTCGATGAGCAGTTCTTC.

The chain employs TRBV9 and TRBJ2-7; D not certain. The V end was cut by 4 bases, the J end by 0 bases, with 8 bases between. The CDR3 extends over 13 amino acids. Germline V gene sequence: CDR1 SGDLS, CDR2 YYNGEE. CDR3 in amino acids: CASSPSRSYEQYF. DNA of the CDR3: TGTGCCAGCAGCCCTAGTCGCTCCTACGAGCAGTACTTC.

This chain connects TRBV5-4 to TRBJ1-2; a possible D gene is TRBD1 (5 bases). The V end was cut by 5 bases, the J end by 4 bases, with 15 bases between. CDR1 is SGHNT, CDR2 YYREEE, per germline (reference sequence). This CDR3 is built from 14 residues. As DNA, the CDR3 is TGTGCCAGCAGGTTTCCCGGGGGTCCCTATGGCTACACCTTC. Amino acid sequence: CASRFPGGPYGYTF.

V is TRBV6-5 and J is TRBJ2-5; perhaps TRBD2 as D (6 bases). V lost 0 bases to trimming and J lost 5 bases, with 10 bases between them. The CDR3 runs to 14 residues. In germline, CDR1 is MNHEY, CDR2 SVGAGI. Here the CDR3 DNA reads TGTGCCAGCAGTTACTCGGTAGGGAGGGAGACCCAGTACTTC. This translates into CASSYSVGRETQYF.

V and J are TRBV14 and TRBJ1-2; TRBD1 matches at 7 bases. The germline V gene has CDR1 SGHDN and CDR2 FVKESK. The CDR3 is made up of 15 amino acids. With V trimmed by 2 bases and J by 0 bases, 3 bases remained unmatched. The CDR3 sequence is CASSQTGEANYGYTF. CDR3 bases: TGTGCCAGCAGCCAAACAGGGGAAGCTAACTATGGCTACACCTTC.

V usage is TRBV19 and J usage is TRBJ2-7; the D gene is possibly TRBD2 (5 bases). V was shortened by 1 base and J by 7 bases, with 17 bases between the two germline ends. The CDR3 covers 15 residues. Germline CDR1 and CDR2: LNHDA and SQIVND (reference sequence). The chain's CDR3 is CASSIVAPAGGEQYF. CDR3 coding DNA: TGTGCCAGTAGTATAGTCGCACCCGCCGGCGGGGAGCAGTACTTC.

This chain joins TRBV27 and TRBJ2-2; 10 bases map to TRBD1. Germline-derived CDR1 and CDR2 are MNHEY and SMNVEV (reference sequence). This CDR3 is 16 amino acids long. Trimming removed 7 bases from V and 2 bases from J; junction bases left unmatched: 7. The chain's CDR3 is CASKRGTGANTGELFF. The DNA for the CDR3 is TGTGCCAGCAAGCGGGGGACAGGGGCTAACACCGGGGAGCTGTTTTTT.

V gene TRBV6-5 combines with J gene TRBJ1-2, with TRBD1 identical over 8 bases. Trimming took 2 bases from V and 4 from J; bases not matched to a gene: 6. CDR3 length: 15 amino acids. Germline assignment: CDR1 MNHEY and CDR2 SVGAGI. The DNA of the CDR3 is TGTGCCAGCAGTTACATCGGACAGGGACCCTATGGCTACACCTTC. Amino acid sequence: CASSYIGQGPYGYTF.

The gene calls are TRBV5-1 and TRBJ2-7; the match to TRBD2 covers 10 bases. Losses at the gene ends were 4 bases for V and 2 bases for J; bases not matched to a gene: 6. The CDR3 has 15 amino acids. Germline V CDR1 and CDR2: SGHRS, YFSETQ. The CDR3 DNA reads as TGCGCCAGCAGCCCGTTAACTAGCGGGACCTACGAGCAGTACTTC. Residues: CASSPLTSGTYEQYF. The whole variable domain, remainder taken from reference TRBV5-1 and TRBJ2-7, is KAGVTQTPRYLIKTRGQQVTLSCSPISGHRSVSWYQQTPGQGLQFLFEYFSETQRNKGNFPGRFSGRQFSNSRSEMNVSTLELGDSALYLCASSPLTSGTYEQYFGPGTRLTVT.

The CDR3 reads CASSLAGLGGIDTQYF. CDR3 in DNA: TGTGCCAGCAGCTTGGCAGGACTAGGGGGGATTGATACGCAGTATTTT. The genes are TRBV5-4 and TRBJ2-3, with D perhaps matching TRBD2 (7 bases). The germline V gene encodes CDR1 SGHNT and CDR2 YYREEE (reference sequence). With 0 bases removed from V and 6 bases from J, the gap between germline ends came to 17 bases. The CDR3 consists of 16 residues.

The J gene is TRBJ1-1, the V gene TRBV9, with D perhaps TRBD1 (5 bases). From germline, CDR1 is SGDLS and CDR2 YYNGEE. The V gene lost 0 bases and the J gene lost 6 bases, with 12 bases spanning the gap. The CDR3 is 14 residues long. CDR3 residues: CASSVGGRESEAFF. CDR3 nucleotides: TGTGCCAGCAGCGTAGGGGGCAGGGAATCTGAAGCTTTCTTT.

Comments on this clone: A read error may produce the germline difference seen at one junction end. CDR3 coding DNA: TGTGCCAGCAGCTTAGCGGGCGGGCGGGGGGACTTC. Amino acid sequence: CASSLAGGRGDF. The chain combines TRBV5-4 with TRBJ2-7; TRBD2 matches 8 bases. The germline CDR1 and CDR2 sequences are SGHNT and YYREEE (reference sequence). This CDR3 has 12 residues. Full variable domain (rest looked up from reference TRBV5-4 and TRBJ2-7): ETGVTQSPTHLIKTRGQQVTLRCSSQSGHNTVSWYQQALGQGPQFIFQYYREEENGRGNFPPRFSGLQFPNYSSELNVNALELDDSALYLCASSLAGGRGDFGPGTRLTVT.

V and J are TRBV6-1 and TRBJ1-6; D might be TRBD1 (5 bases). The CDR3 consists of 17 residues. CDR1 and CDR2 from the germline V gene are MNHNS and SASEGT. Trimming pared 0 bases from V and 5 bases from J, leaving 14 bases between. The CDR3 is CASSEARIVGDNSPLHF. The CDR3 DNA is TGTGCCAGCAGTGAAGCCAGAATCGTAGGGGATAATTCACCCCTCCACTTT.

V and J are TRBV28 and TRBJ1-2; 10 bases are shared with TRBD1. The CDR3 is made up of 12 amino acids. Germline CDR1 and CDR2: MDHEN and SYDVKM. The V and J ends lost 10 bases and 3 bases, in that order; junction bases with no gene match: 2. CDR3 sequence reads: CATGQGDYGYTF. DNA of the CDR3: TGTGCCACCGGACAGGGGGACTATGGCTACACCTTC.

This chain connects TRBV21-1 to TRBJ2-4; the table's D call, TRBD2, has no DNA check behind it. TRBV21-1 is reported as a pseudogene. CDR3 length: 16 amino acids. CDR3 sequence (DNA): TGTGCCAGCAGCACCTCAATGGGACTAGCCAAAAACATTCAGTACTTC. It yields the protein CASSTSMGLAKNIQYF.

This clone was counted once. The chain has TRBV6-5 and TRBJ2-1; D unclear. Germline V CDR1 and CDR2: MNHEY, SVGAGI. V lost 8 bases to trimming and J lost 4 bases, with 18 bases between them. CDR3 size: 15 residues. CDR3 sequence reads: CASRAEAAVYNEQFF. The CDR3 DNA reads as TGTGCCAGCCGCGCGGAAGCCGCCGTTTACAATGAGCAGTTCTTC.

The chain employs TRBV28 and TRBJ1-4, with unresolved D. CDR1 is MDHEN and CDR2 is SYDVKM in the germline V gene. The CDR3 spans 13 residues. V lost 6 bases to trimming and J lost 0 bases, with 5 bases between them. The DNA for the CDR3 is TGTGCCAGCAGCTTTTCAACTAATGAAAAACTGTTTTTT. Translated: CASSFSTNEKLFF.

The CDR3 protein is CASSFRVNTEAFF. CDR3 DNA sequence: TGTGCCAGCAGTTTCCGGGTGAACACTGAAGCTTTCTTT. V and J are TRBV5-4 and TRBJ1-1; D gene uncertain. The ends were cut back, 5 bases at V and 0 bases at J, with 8 bases in the middle. From germline, CDR1 is SGHNT and CDR2 YYREEE (reference sequence). The CDR3 totals 13 residues. Full variable domain (outside the CDR3, taken from reference TRBV5-4 and TRBJ1-1): ETGVTQSPTHLIKTRGQQVTLRCSSQSGHNTVSWYQQALGQGPQFIFQYYREEENGRGNFPPRFSGLQFPNYSSELNVNALELDDSALYLCASSFRVNTEAFFGQGTRLTVV.

The chain has TRBV19 and TRBJ2-1; no firm D call. The germline gives CDR1 LNHDA, CDR2 SQIVND (reference sequence). The V end lost 1 base, the J end lost 8 bases, and 12 bases lay between the germline ends. The CDR3 length is 14 residues. The CDR3 loop reads CASSIVPPTDEQFF. CDR3 DNA: TGTGCCAGTAGTATAGTCCCCCCCACGGATGAGCAGTTCTTC.

V and J are TRBV19 and TRBJ2-6; D remains ambiguous. V lost 10 bases and J lost 3, with 16 bases in between. Per germline, CDR1 LNHDA and CDR2 SQIVND (reference sequence). CDR3 length equals 15 residues. The CDR3 DNA reads TGTGCCAACCCGAGTCGCTCTGTTGGGGCCAACGTCCTGACTTTC. Residues: CANPSRSVGANVLTF.

The CDR3 DNA reads as TGCAGTGCCCGGGACAGCTATGGCTACACCTTC. Translated, it gives CSARDSYGYTF. This chain connects TRBV20-1 to TRBJ1-2; TRBD1 aligns across 7 bases. The V gene's germline CDR1 is DFQATT and CDR2 SNEGSKA (reference sequence). The J segment lost 4 bases and the V segment lost 6 bases, leaving 2 bases of the junction unmatched. CDR3 size: 11 residues.

This chain connects TRBV10-3 to TRBJ2-3; D perhaps matches TRBD1 (6 bases). The germline V gene has CDR1 ENHRY and CDR2 SYGVKD. The germline V and J ends were trimmed by 3 bases and 0 bases, with 10 bases remaining between them. This CDR3 spans 15 amino acids. This chain's CDR3 is CAISDGQSSTDTQYF. Written as DNA, the CDR3 is TGTGCCATCAGTGATGGACAGTCTAGCACAGATACGCAGTATTTT.

The chain has TRBV19 and TRBJ1-5, with 11 positions matching TRBD1. The germline V gene has CDR1 LNHDA and CDR2 SQIVND (reference sequence). CDR3 size: 16 residues. With V trimmed by 5 bases and J by 6 bases, 9 bases remained unmatched. CDR3 bases: TGTGCCAGTAGTCTCCGGACAGGGGGCTCAGGTCAGCCCCAGCATTTT. As protein: CASSLRTGGSGQPQHF.

The chain links TRBV2 to TRBJ2-5; 8 positions match TRBD2. CDR3 size: 16 residues. The germline V gene encodes CDR1 SNHLY and CDR2 FYNNEI. J was trimmed by 1 base and V by 7 bases; bases with no gene match: 11. The CDR3 sequence is CASTFLKTSGQETQYF. The CDR3 DNA sequence: TGTGCCAGCACGTTCCTGAAAACTAGCGGCCAAGAGACCCAGTACTTC.

V usage is TRBV2 and J usage is TRBJ2-7; the match to TRBD1 covers 7 bases. Germline loops: CDR1 SNHLY, CDR2 FYNNEI. J lost 0 bases, V lost 4 bases, and 9 bases had no gene match. This CDR3 has 16 residues. The CDR3 region has the DNA TGTGCCAGCAGTGCTTCTACAGGGGAGCCCTCCTACGAGCAGTACTTC. Protein product: CASSASTGEPSYEQYF.

The chain couples TRBV11-2 to TRBJ2-1; 7 bases are a match to TRBD1. The CDR3 runs 14 residues. V gave up 5 bases and J gave up 2 bases; unmatched junction bases: 3. Germline values: CDR1 SGHAT, CDR2 FQNNGV. The CDR3: CASSQGQPYNEQFF. Here the CDR3 DNA reads TGTGCCAGCAGCCAGGGACAGCCCTACAATGAGCAGTTCTTC.

This clone was observed once. The rearrangement links TRBV6-6 to TRBJ1-3; TRBD1 matches at 9 bases. CDR1 MNHNY and CDR2 SVGAGI come from the germline V gene (reference sequence). V gave up 5 bases and J gave up 8 bases; unmatched junction bases: 7. CDR3 size: 14 residues. CDR3 nucleotides: TGTGCCAGCAGTCAGGACAGGGGAGGAGACACCATATATTTT. This gives the protein CASSQDRGGDTIYF.

The chain is built from TRBV27 and TRBJ1-1; TRBD1 agrees at 8 bases. With 6 bases clipped from V and 1 base from J, the junction kept 4 bases outside the gene matches. The germline CDR1 and CDR2 sequences are MNHEY and SMNVEV (reference sequence). CDR3 length: 14 residues. The chain's CDR3 is CASRLQGGNTEAFF. The CDR3 nucleotides are TGTGCCAGCAGACTACAGGGGGGGAACACTGAAGCTTTCTTT.

V and J are TRBV6-1 and TRBJ1-1; 8 bases are shared with TRBD1. This CDR3 region has 13 residues. Germline V CDR1 and CDR2: MNHNS, SASEGT. J lost 5 bases, V lost 5 bases, and 4 bases had no gene match. This chain's CDR3 is CASSSQGETEAFF. DNA for the CDR3: TGTGCCAGCAGTTCACAGGGGGAAACTGAAGCTTTCTTT.

The chain is built from TRBV5-1 and TRBJ1-1, with D possibly being TRBD1 (5 bases). The CDR3 loop spans 15 amino acids. Trimming stripped 1 base from V and 7 bases from J, with 17 bases between. Germline-derived CDR1 and CDR2 are SGHRS and YFSETQ. The CDR3 loop reads CASSLQPGHWNEAFF. The CDR3 DNA is TGCGCCAGCAGCTTGCAACCAGGGCACTGGAATGAAGCTTTCTTT.

The gene calls are TRBV14 and TRBJ2-2; D is uncertain. With 4 bases removed from V and 3 bases from J, the gap between germline ends came to 12 bases. The CDR3 is 15 residues long. Germline V lookup: CDR1 SGHDN, CDR2 FVKESK. In DNA form, the CDR3 reads TGTGCCAGCAGCCCGGTACGAGGCGACACCGGGGAGCTGTTTTTT. Amino acids: CASSPVRGDTGELFF.